Each of the 30 T cell receptor beta chains below was sequenced from the same sample in a study of T-cell memory formation after mild COVID-19. In TCRdb, the 5' RACE reads were re-called with MiXCR into one record per CDR3 protein. The sample includes just under 350,000 distinct CDR3 sequences, 10% to 15% seen only once; the top ten take 20% to 25%. The sequenced sample consisted of PBMCs or a T cell subset sorted from them (not recorded which). These receptor sequences come from a man aged 18 to 29 who had mild COVID-19 (a few samples of this study predate the infection). Cell type and time point are not known.

In this sample, this clonotype turned up many times. The chain combines TRBV28 with TRBJ2-1, with D hard to call. The CDR3 spans 15 residues. Trimming left V 5 bases short and J 4 bases short, with 15 bases between. The V gene's germline CDR1 is MDHEN and CDR2 SYDVKM. The CDR3 DNA follows: TGTGCCAGCAGTCCAACAGCCCAGGTTTACAATGAGCAGTTCTTC. Encoded protein: CASSPTAQVYNEQFF.

A few counts support this clonotype. The rearrangement uses TRBV7-9 and TRBJ1-2; no firm D call. CDR3 length equals 13 residues. Germline CDR1 reads SEHNR; CDR2 reads FQNEAQ (reference sequence). V gave up 6 bases and J gave up 4 bases, with 12 bases separating them. CDR3 region: CASSSAGFYGYTF. The CDR3 region has the DNA TGTGCCAGCAGTTCGGCGGGCTTCTATGGCTACACCTTC. Variable domain in full (rest from reference TRBV7-9 and TRBJ1-2): DTGVSQNPRHKITKRGQNVTFRCDPISEHNRLYWYRQTLGQGPEFLTYFQNEAQLEKSRLLSDRFSAERPKGSFSTLEIQRTEQGDSAMYLCASSSAGFYGYTFGSGTRLTVV.

This clonotype occurred a few times. This chain joins TRBV7-2 and TRBJ2-3; no firm D call. With 5 bases removed from V and 3 bases from J, the gap between germline ends came to 6 bases. This CDR3 spans 12 amino acids. CDR1 and CDR2 from the germline V gene are SGHTA and FQGNSA. The CDR3 loop reads CASSLKTDTQYF. DNA of the CDR3: TGTGCCAGCAGCCTGAAGACAGATACGCAGTATTTT.

Only a few counts were recorded for this clonotype. This chain links TRBV4-3 with TRBJ2-2, with a weak D call TRBD1 (5 bases). The CDR3 sequence is 16 residues long. Trimming took off 0 bases at V and 1 base at J, with 9 bases between the two ends. Germline loops: CDR1 LGHNA, CDR2 YSLEER. CDR3 coding DNA: TGCGCCAGCAGCCAAGAGGGGCGAGGGAACACCGGGGAGCTGTTTTTT. It translates to CASSQEGRGNTGELFF.

The sample holds a few counts of this clonotype. The V and J genes are TRBV5-5 and TRBJ2-7; D is unclear. V lost 0 bases and J lost 2, with 9 bases in between. Germline CDR1 and CDR2: SGHKS and YYEKEE (reference sequence). This CDR3 spans 14 amino acids. In DNA, the CDR3 is TGTGCCAGCAGCTTGGAACACGTTACCTACGAGCAGTACTTC. This encodes CASSLEHVTYEQYF.

J is TRBJ1-5 and V is TRBV21-1; TRBD1 reflects the table's D call only, with no check against the DNA. TRBV21-1 is a pseudogene. The CDR3 runs to 13 residues. CDR3 amino acids: CASSLWTARPQHF. CDR3 coding DNA: TGTGCCAGCAGCCTTTGGACAGCCCGGCCCCAGCATTTT.

The chain joins TRBV6-1 to TRBJ1-6, with TRBD1 identical over 7 bases. Per germline, CDR1 MNHNS and CDR2 SASEGT. This CDR3 is 18 amino acids long. Trimming at V came to 7 bases and at J to 0 bases, leaving 12 bases not matched to a gene. CDR3 in amino acids: CASIGRGQLSSYNSPLHF. CDR3 sequence (DNA): TGTGCCAGCATAGGTCGGGGACAGCTGAGCTCCTATAATTCACCCCTCCACTTT.

The rearrangement joins TRBV6-5 to TRBJ2-7, with TRBD2 identical over 7 bases. CDR1 and CDR2 from the germline V gene are MNHEY and SVGAGI. This CDR3 is 13 amino acids long. V lost 6 bases to trimming and J lost 3 bases; unmatched junction nucleotides: 5. DNA for the CDR3: TGTGCCAGCAGCACGGGGAGGGTCTACGAGCAGTACTTC. It translates to CASSTGRVYEQYF.

This clonotype was observed a few times. The V gene is TRBV6-1, the J gene TRBJ1-2; D is ambiguous. V lost 2 bases to trimming and J lost 2 bases, with 12 bases between them. The length of the CDR3 is 15 residues. CDR1 and CDR2 (germline): MNHNS, SASEGT. The CDR3 nucleotides are TGTGCCAGCAGTGAATTCCACAGTTTGAACTATGGCTACACCTTC. It yields the protein CASSEFHSLNYGYTF.

This clonotype has more than one count but fewer than ten. The J gene is TRBJ2-3, the V gene TRBV7-3; D is undetermined. Looked up from germline, CDR1 is SGHTA and CDR2 is FQGTGA. The CDR3 is made up of 16 amino acids. The V and J ends lost 5 bases and 2 bases respectively, with 17 bases between them. For the CDR3, the DNA is TGTGCCAGCAGCCCATCGGCGGCTTCCTCCACAGATACGCAGTATTTT. It specifies CASSPSAASSTDTQYF.

This clonotype was seen a single time. V usage is TRBV18 and J usage is TRBJ2-7; the D gene is possibly TRBD1 (5 bases). The germline gives CDR1 KGHSH, CDR2 LQKENI. The CDR3 sequence is 13 residues long. Trimming took off 0 bases at V and 6 bases at J, with 9 bases between the two ends. In DNA, the CDR3 is TGTGCCAGCTCACCACCGGGGCTCGGCGAGCAGTACTTC. This codes for CASSPPGLGEQYF.

This clonotype was seen more than once but under ten times. The V call is TRBV4-2, the J call TRBJ1-5, with 12 nucleotides matching TRBD1. CDR1 and CDR2 from the germline V gene are LGHNA and YNFKEQ. The V gene end was trimmed by 4 bases and the J gene end by 7 bases; junction bases not matched to a gene: 5. This CDR3 contains 15 residues. In nucleotides, the CDR3 is TGTGCCAGCAGCCCGGGACAGGGGGCTGTACAGCCCCAGCATTTT. Its translation is CASSPGQGAVQPQHF.

This clonotype came up a few times. The J gene is TRBJ2-2, the V gene TRBV6-5; perhaps TRBD2 as D (7 bases). The CDR3 sequence is 15 residues long. V lost 2 bases to trimming and J lost 5 bases, with 12 bases between them. CDR1 is MNHEY, CDR2 SVGAGI, per germline. CDR3 residues: CASSYTGGWTGELFF. The DNA for the CDR3 is TGTGCCAGCAGTTACACGGGGGGCTGGACCGGGGAGCTGTTTTTT.

The chain joins TRBV28 to TRBJ1-2; D call uncertain. Deletions cut 7 bases from V and 4 bases from J, with 16 bases between. CDR1 and CDR2 (germline): MDHEN, SYDVKM. There are 14 residues in the CDR3. The CDR3 nucleotides are TGTGCCAGCATCAGAGAGGCCTCGTCCTATGGCTACACCTTC. It is translated as CASIREASSYGYTF.

The chain employs TRBV7-8 and TRBJ2-1; D perhaps matches TRBD1 (6 bases). Germline V lookup: CDR1 SGHVS, CDR2 FQNEAQ. CDR3 length equals 15 residues. Deletions cut 8 bases from V and 4 bases from J, with 18 bases between. CDR3 coding DNA: TGTGCCAGCTGGGACAAAGAGGACAGATACAATGAGCAGTTCTTC. It encodes CASWDKEDRYNEQFF.

This clonotype was picked up one time. The CDR3 region has the DNA TGTGCCAGCAGCGCAACTGGACAGGGGGCGCCCACTAATGAAAAACTGTTTTTT. This sequence encodes CASSATGQGAPTNEKLFF. This chain connects TRBV9 to TRBJ1-4, with TRBD1 identical over 11 bases. Germline CDR1 SGDLS, CDR2 YYNGEE. The CDR3 has 18 amino acids. The V segment lost 3 bases and the J segment 2 bases; nucleotides outside the gene matches: 9.

The table lists this clonotype with a few counts. This chain links TRBV4-1 with TRBJ1-2; tentatively, D is TRBD1 (6 bases). This CDR3 is 16 amino acids long. Per the germline V gene, CDR1 is MGHRA and CDR2 is YSYEKL. Trimming removed 3 bases at V and 8 bases at J, with 22 bases between. The CDR3 sequence is CASSHIHGGGRGGYTF. CDR3 coding DNA: TGCGCCAGCAGCCACATACACGGTGGGGGCAGGGGAGGCTACACCTTC.

In its sample, this clonotype was seen a few times. The genes are TRBV7-2 and TRBJ1-2; 9 nucleotides match TRBD1. The CDR3 spans 13 residues. The junction had 5 bases not matched to a gene; V was cut back by 5 bases and J by 7 bases. Germline CDR1 is SGHTA and CDR2 is FQGNSA. The CDR3: CASSVQDRGGYTF. CDR3 nucleotides: TGTGCCAGCAGCGTCCAGGACAGGGGTGGCTACACCTTC.

The gene calls are TRBV7-9 and TRBJ1-1, with a weak D call TRBD1 (5 bases). CDR3 length: 14 amino acids. CDR1 SEHNR and CDR2 FQNEAQ come from the germline V gene (reference sequence). V was shortened by 3 bases and J by 2 bases, with 10 bases between the two germline ends. The CDR3 loop is CASSFGGVNTEAFF. CDR3 sequence (DNA): TGTGCCAGCAGCTTCGGGGGGGTTAACACTGAAGCTTTCTTT.

This clonotype was recorded a few times. The chain carries TRBV6-2 or TRBV6-3 and TRBJ2-1, with D possibly matching TRBD2 (5 bases). Germline V gene sequence: CDR1 MNHEY, CDR2 SVGEGT. This CDR3 has 12 residues. V lost 8 bases, J lost 4 bases, and 9 bases lay in between. CDR3 nucleotide sequence: TGTGCCAGCCTAGCTCGGTACAATGAGCAGTTCTTC. It encodes CASLARYNEQFF.

As for this clonotype: The junction departs from germline at one end; a sequencing error may be responsible. This rearrangement joins TRBV10-3 to TRBJ2-3, with D perhaps given as TRBD1 or TRBD2 (6 bases each). Per the germline V gene, CDR1 is ENHRY and CDR2 is SYGVKD. The CDR3 consists of 15 residues. The CDR3 sequence: CVITRGSGAADTQYF. The CDR3, as DNA: TGTGTCATCACGCGAGGATCGGGGGCGGCAGATACGCAGTATTTT.

This clonotype has only a few counts. This chain uses TRBV12-3 or TRBV12-4 with TRBJ1-1, with 8 positions matching TRBD1. V gave up 6 bases and J gave up 5 bases; unmatched junction bases: 17. The CDR3 extends over 17 amino acids. CDR3 in DNA: TGTGCCAGCAGCCCCACTGGTGGGAGCAGGGGGCTAACTGAAGCTTTCTTT. Translated: CASSPTGGSRGLTEAFF.

This chain connects TRBV2 to TRBJ1-5; possible D gene TRBD1, 5 bases. Per germline, CDR1 SNHLY and CDR2 FYNNEI. CDR3 length: 14 amino acids. Trimming took 2 bases from V and 3 from J, leaving 8 bases between them. The CDR3 reads CASSERTTNQPQHF. Written as DNA, the CDR3 is TGTGCCAGCAGTGAAAGGACAACCAATCAGCCCCAGCATTTT.

In the case of this clonotype: An end of the junction differs from the germline gene, which may be a read error. The chain has TRBV20-1 and TRBJ1-5, with a tentative D call TRBD1 (5 bases). Germline CDR1 DFQATT, CDR2 SNEGSKA (reference sequence). The CDR3 runs to 14 residues. CDR3 in amino acids: CSAGAGFSNQPQHF. The CDR3 coding sequence is TGCAGTGCTGGGGCGGGGTTTAGCAATCAGCCACAGCATTTT.

This clonotype was counted at least ten times. The chain has TRBV5-1 and TRBJ1-2; a weak D match, TRBD1 (5 bases). This CDR3 has 16 residues. V was trimmed by 0 bases and J by 0 bases, leaving 12 bases between them. CDR1 is SGHRS and CDR2 is YFSETQ in the germline V gene. The CDR3 is CASSLGSDIANYGYTF. CDR3 nucleotide sequence: TGCGCCAGCAGCTTGGGGTCGGACATTGCTAACTATGGCTACACCTTC.

A few counts support this clonotype. The gene calls are TRBV27 and TRBJ1-2, with D perhaps TRBD1 (6 bases). The CDR3 length is 14 residues. CDR1 and CDR2 (germline): MNHEY, SMNVEV (reference sequence). V was shortened by 4 bases and J by 8 bases, with 17 bases between the two germline ends. CDR3 loop: CASSSGTGREGYTF. The CDR3 DNA follows: TGTGCCAGCAGTTCAGGAACAGGGAGAGAAGGCTACACCTTC.

This clonotype was found many times. The chain couples TRBV7-9 to TRBJ1-3; D remains ambiguous. The CDR3 extends over 14 amino acids. From germline, CDR1 is SEHNR and CDR2 FQNEAQ (reference sequence). V lost 3 bases and J 2 bases, leaving 8 bases between the germline ends. CDR3 amino acids: CASSFGVPGNTIYF. The CDR3 nucleotides read TGTGCCAGCAGCTTTGGAGTGCCTGGAAACACCATATATTTT.

This clonotype showed up many times. This rearrangement joins TRBV6-2 or TRBV6-3 to TRBJ2-7, with D unresolved. This CDR3 contains 13 residues. Germline V gene lookup returns CDR1 MNHEY and CDR2 SVGEGT. V shed 4 bases and J shed 0 bases, with 7 bases lying between them. Here the CDR3 reads CASSFGYSYEQYF. The CDR3 DNA reads as TGTGCCAGCAGTTTTGGATACTCCTACGAGCAGTACTTC.

V gene TRBV30 combines with J gene TRBJ2-2; 9 bases agree with TRBD1. Germline CDR1 and CDR2: GTSNPN and SVGIG (reference sequence). The V and J ends lost 6 bases and 6 bases, in that order; junction bases with no gene match: 5. The CDR3 totals 13 residues. CDR3 sequence: CACRDRAAGELFF. CDR3 sequence (DNA): TGTGCCTGCCGGGACAGGGCGGCCGGGGAGCTGTTTTTT.

This chain links TRBV10-3 with TRBJ2-3; 10 bases fit TRBD1. The ends lost 6 bases at V and 5 bases at J; junction bases unmatched: 5. CDR3 length: 14 residues. Germline CDR1 and CDR2: ENHRY and SYGVKD. As DNA, the CDR3 is TGTGCCATCAGACGGACAGGGGGTGAAGATACGCAGTATTTT. Translation gives CAIRRTGGEDTQYF.